This T cell receptor beta chain was sequenced in a study of OX40 agonist ivuxolimab in advanced cancers. This clone has just one count. The assay was immunoSEQ multiplex PCR, and TCRdb's table has in-frame clones only and misses some. The table records around 36,000 clones, roughly 84% of them present only once. The CDR3 extends over 16 amino acids. Trimming at V came to 4 bases and at J to 4 bases, leaving 11 bases not matched to a gene. The germline V gene encodes CDR1 SGHDT and CDR2 YYEEEE. The TCR originated in an adult with an advanced solid tumor such as melanoma, head and neck, liver or kidney cancer. The material was CD4+ or CD8+ T cells sorted from blood, obtained in a trial of the OX40 agonist ivuxolimab. The chain links TRBV5-6 to TRBJ2-1, with 7 bases aligning to TRBD2. Here the CDR3 reads CASSNGGGRRYNEQFF. The CDR3, as DNA: TGTGCCAGCAGCAACGGCGGGGGTAGGAGGTACAATGAGCAGTTCTTC.